This TCR beta chain was sequenced during a study of metastatic and nonmetastatic thyroid tumors (dated by TCRdb to 2020 to 2022). About the investigation overall: Repertoires from peripheral blood and from tumor or nodule tissue samples of malignant and benign thyroid patients were compared.

No patient had received any treatment before thyroid surgery. Using T-cell receptor beta sequencing, the researchers looked back retrospectively at clinical samples from patients, gathered between about 2012 and 2018. Receptor amplification or capture employed PCR. The listed sequencing device is Illumina HiSeq 4000. High-throughput sequencing was used to profile the TCR beta-chain CDR3 region of every patient. As for the authors' bioinformatics: CDR3 differences across clinicopathological groups were used to build a classifier for discriminating distant-metastatic papillary thyroid cancer patients. The Shannon index was used to assess repertoire diversity, and the Morisita-Horn index was used to assess tumor-blood repertoire similarity. TCRdb passed the public sequencing reads through fastp at Q25 and MiXCR, retaining productive beta sequences. The V and J calls were determined by TCRdb, not by the authors. The table for this sample lists approximately 31,000 clones; 18% of them were counted only once. Jointly, the top ten make up roughly a tenth of the sample.

Points the paper makes about the study in general: In both blood and tumor samples, malignant tumors were reported to have significantly higher TCR beta diversity than benign nodules.

Worth noting for this clone: Its recognized antigen is unknown. The input lacks base qualities; no much larger clone sits a single base away. The identical CDR3 is also encoded by other nucleotide sequences in the sample.

Based on the germline V gene, the CDR1 and CDR2 sequences are MNHNS and SASEGT. V is reduced by 3 bases and J by 5 bases, leaving a spacing of 17 bases between them. The CDR3 covers 15 residues, taking in both the cysteine and the phenylalanine. CDR3 DNA is the only sequence kept; it has 45 bases, read in frame from the first base. The chain is encoded by TRBV6-1 joined to TRBJ2-7; TRBD2 is a weak D gene call, 6 bases matching. This sequence was found in a female donor with papillary thyroid cancer or a benign thyroid nodule (not recorded which). Some clones in this sample may be carry-over from other donors' samples. Sequences were obtained from blood. The CDR3 loop reads CASSDTAGSAHEQYF. Read as DNA, the sequence is TGTGCCAGCAGTGATACGGCGGGGAGTGCTCACGAGCAGTACTTC.